Listed here is a single TCR beta chain. The antigen remains undetermined. This specimen belongs to a study of cytomegalovirus exposure and HLA in healthy donors. Study outcomes and limitations: Some TCR beta chains (roughly 160 of them) were listed as cytomegalovirus-associated.

This CDR3 region has 12 residues. Trimming removed 2 bases from V and 6 bases from J, with 8 bases in between. Per germline, CDR1 SGHAT and CDR2 FQNNGV. Method: immunoSEQ multiplex PCR; TCRdb's copy keeps in-frame clones and lacks some. The top ten hold more than 1% of the sample, which has 70,000 to 75,000 clones, 94% seen once. J is TRBJ2-7 and V is TRBV11-2, with a weak D call TRBD2 (6 bases). Sample: PBMCs. This receptor was taken from a woman between 18 and 29 years old in good health and CMV-seronegative. The CDR3: CASSLLGGEQYF. The CDR3, as DNA: TGTGCCAGCAGCTTACTGGGGGGCGAGCAGTACTTC.